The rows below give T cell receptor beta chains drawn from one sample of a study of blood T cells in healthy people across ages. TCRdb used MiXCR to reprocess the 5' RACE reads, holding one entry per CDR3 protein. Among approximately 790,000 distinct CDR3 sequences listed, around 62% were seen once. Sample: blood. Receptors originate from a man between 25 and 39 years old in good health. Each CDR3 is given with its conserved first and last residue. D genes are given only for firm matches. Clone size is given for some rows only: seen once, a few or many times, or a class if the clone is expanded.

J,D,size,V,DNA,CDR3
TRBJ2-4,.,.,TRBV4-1,TGCGCCAGCAGCCAAGGACCGACAGGACCTCAAAACATTCAGTACTTC,CASSQGPTGPQNIQYF
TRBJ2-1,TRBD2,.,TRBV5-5,TGTGCCAGCGGCGGGACACTAGCGGGAGGGCCGGCGTTCTTC,CASGGTLAGGPAFF
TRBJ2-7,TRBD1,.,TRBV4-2,TGTGCCAGCAGCCCAGAGACAGGGGGCTCCTACGAGCAGTACTTC,CASSPETGGSYEQYF
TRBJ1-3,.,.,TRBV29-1,TGCAGCAGCAGGGTTGGAAACACCATATATTTT,CSSRVGNTIYF
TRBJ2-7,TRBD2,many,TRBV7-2,TGTGCCAGCAGCCCCGGACTAGCGGGGTACGAGCAGTACTTC,CASSPGLAGYEQYF
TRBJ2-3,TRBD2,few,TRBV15,TGTGCCACCAGCAGGGGGGGGACCACAGATACGCAGTATTTT,CATSRGGTTDTQYF
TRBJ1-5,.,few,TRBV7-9,TGTGCCAGCAGCCGGCTCCCCTTCGGGAAAGATAGCAATCAGCCCCAGCATTTT,CASSRLPFGKDSNQPQHF
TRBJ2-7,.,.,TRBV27,TGTGCCAGCAGTTTCTCCCAGGGTCCTTACGAGCAGTACTTC,CASSFSQGPYEQYF
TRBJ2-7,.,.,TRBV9,TGTGCCAGCAGCGTAGAAGGCGGATACTACTACGAGCAGTACTTC,CASSVEGGYYYEQYF
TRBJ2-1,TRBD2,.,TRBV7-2,TGTGCCAGCAGCCTGGGACTAGCGGGTCAGGGTGAGCAGTTCTTC,CASSLGLAGQGEQFF
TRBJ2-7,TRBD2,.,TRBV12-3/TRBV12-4,TGTGCCAGCAGTTTCGGGGGGACCCCCTACGAGCAGTACTTC,CASSFGGTPYEQYF
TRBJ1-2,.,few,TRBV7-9,TGTGCCAGCAGCTTAGCCTCGATGGGGCCCGGCTACACCTTC,CASSLASMGPGYTF
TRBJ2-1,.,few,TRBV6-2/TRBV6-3,TGTGCCAGCAGCGTGGACAGACACAATGAGCAGTTCTTC,CASSVDRHNEQFF
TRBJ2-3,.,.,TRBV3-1,TGTGCCAGCAGCCAAGACCTTCAGGGCTACTCGATCACAGATACGCAGTATTTT,CASSQDLQGYSITDTQYF
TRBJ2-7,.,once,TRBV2,TGTGCCAGCAGTGTTTTTCTTACCTACGAGCAGTACTTC,CASSVFLTYEQYF
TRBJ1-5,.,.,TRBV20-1,TGCAGTGCCAAAGACAGGTATCAGCCCCAGCATTTT,CSAKDRYQPQHF
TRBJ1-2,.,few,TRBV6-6,TGTGCCAGCACAGACAGTTCCCGAGCTAACTATGGCTACACCTTC,CASTDSSRANYGYTF
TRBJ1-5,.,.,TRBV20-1,TGCAGTGCCACCGGGGGCAGCTGGAGCAATCAGCCCCAGCATTTT,CSATGGSWSNQPQHF
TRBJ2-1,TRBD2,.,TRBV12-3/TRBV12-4,TGTGCCAGCAGCCGCGATACTAGCGGGGGGGCGAATGAGCAGTTCTTC,CASSRDTSGGANEQFF
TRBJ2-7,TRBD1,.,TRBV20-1,TGCAGTGCTATGCCACCGGGACAGGGTTACTACGAGCAGTACTTC,CSAMPPGQGYYEQYF
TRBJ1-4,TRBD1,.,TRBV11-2,TGTGCCAGCACCGTGACAGGGCCGAAGGAAAAACTGTTTTTT,CASTVTGPKEKLFF
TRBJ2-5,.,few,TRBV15,TGTGCCACCAGCAACGGATGGGAGGGGGGACAAGAGACCCAGTACTTC,CATSNGWEGGQETQYF
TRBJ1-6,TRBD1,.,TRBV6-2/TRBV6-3,TGTGCCAGCACATCTCGACAGGGGGCAGTTGATTCACCCCTCCACTTT,CASTSRQGAVDSPLHF
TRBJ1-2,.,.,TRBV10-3,TGTGCCATCAGTGCCGACATGGTATACGGCTACACCTTC,CAISADMVYGYTF
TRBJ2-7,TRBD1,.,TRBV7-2,TGTGCCAGCAGACCGGGACAGTACTACGAGCAGTACTTC,CASRPGQYYEQYF
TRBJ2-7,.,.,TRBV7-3,TGTGCCAGCAGCTTAGGTCCTAACCCGCGCGAGCAGTACTTC,CASSLGPNPREQYF
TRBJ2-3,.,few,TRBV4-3,TGCGCCAGCAGCCAAGTCCCAGGGCTGGCAGGAGATACGCAGTATTTT,CASSQVPGLAGDTQYF
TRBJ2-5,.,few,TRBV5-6,TGTGCCAGCAGCTCCCAAGGGCAGGGCCCAAAAGAGACCCAGTACTTC,CASSSQGQGPKETQYF
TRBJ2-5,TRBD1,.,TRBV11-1,TGTGCCAGCAGCACCGGACAGGGGTTTGGAGAGACCCAGTACTTC,CASSTGQGFGETQYF
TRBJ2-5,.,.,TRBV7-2,TGTGCCGGCAGCCCTCGGACAAGCCCAAGGCAAGAGACCCAGTACTTC,CAGSPRTSPRQETQYF
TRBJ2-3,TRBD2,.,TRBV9,TGTGCCAGCAGCGTAGGGACTAGCGGGAACACAGATACGCAGTATTTT,CASSVGTSGNTDTQYF
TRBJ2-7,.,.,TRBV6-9,TGTGCCAGCAGTTACCCGATGGGCAGGGGGGCCTACGAGCAGTACTTC,CASSYPMGRGAYEQYF
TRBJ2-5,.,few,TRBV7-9,TGTGCCAGCAGCTCGGACGTAGTGATAAAAGAGACCCAGTACTTC,CASSSDVVIKETQYF
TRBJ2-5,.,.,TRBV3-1,TGTGCCAGCAGCCAAGACTTGCAAGAGACCCAGTACTTC,CASSQDLQETQYF
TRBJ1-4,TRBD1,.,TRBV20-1,TGCAGTGCCATGGACAGGGAAGGCAAAAGTGAAAAACTGTTTTTT,CSAMDREGKSEKLFF
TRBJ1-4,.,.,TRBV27,TGTGCCAGCAGTCAAACCCACCGGGGCGGGGCCACTAATGAAAAACTGTTTTTT,CASSQTHRGGATNEKLFF
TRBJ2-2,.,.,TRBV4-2,TGTGCCAGCAGCCAAGATCCCGGGGCCCGGGACACCGGGGAGCTGTTTTTT,CASSQDPGARDTGELFF
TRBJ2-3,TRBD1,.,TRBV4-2,TGTGCCGGCAGCCATGGACAGGGGACGCGCACAGATACGCAGTATTTT,CAGSHGQGTRTDTQYF
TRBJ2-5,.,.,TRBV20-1,TGCAGTGCTAGTCAAAGGCCCAGGGGAGGAGAGACCCAGTACTTC,CSASQRPRGGETQYF
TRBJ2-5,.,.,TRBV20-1,TGCAGTGCTAGACCTACCATTTCGGGGCGAGAGACCCAGTACTTC,CSARPTISGRETQYF
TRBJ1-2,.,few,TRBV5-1,TGCGCCAGCAGCTTGGGAGGGGCGACCTATGGCTACACCTTC,CASSLGGATYGYTF
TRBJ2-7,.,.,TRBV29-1,TGCAGCGCACTGGCTGCCGAAAAGGGGGTACAGTTCGAGCAGTACTTC,CSALAAEKGVQFEQYF
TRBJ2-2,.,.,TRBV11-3,TGTGCCAGCAGCTTAGCCCACACCGGGGAGCTGTTTTTT,CASSLAHTGELFF
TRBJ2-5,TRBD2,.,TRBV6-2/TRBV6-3,TGTGTCAGCAGACAAAACACCGGACTAGACCTCAATGAGCAGTACTTC,CVSRQNTGLDLNEQYF
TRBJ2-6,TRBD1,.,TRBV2,TGTGCCAGAGCTCTCCCGGGACAGGGAGTCTCTGGGGCCAACGTCCTGACTTTC,CARALPGQGVSGANVLTF
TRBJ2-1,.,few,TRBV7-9,TGTGCCAGCAGCTTAGAGGCAGGGTTCAATGAGCAGTTCTTC,CASSLEAGFNEQFF
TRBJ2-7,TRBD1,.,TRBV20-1,TGCAGTGCTAGAGGGACAGGGTTCGGTTCAGTCTCCTACGAGCAGTACTTC,CSARGTGFGSVSYEQYF
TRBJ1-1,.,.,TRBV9,TGTGTCAGCAGCGTAGGGGGATCTGGAGACACTGAAGCTTTCTTT,CVSSVGGSGDTEAFF
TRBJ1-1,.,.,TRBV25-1,TGTGCCAGCAGCCAGGACTTTTTCACTGAAGCTTTCTTT,CASSQDFFTEAFF
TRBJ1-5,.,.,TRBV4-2,TGTGCCAGCGCACTCCAGGGAGATCAGCCCCAGCATTTT,CASALQGDQPQHF
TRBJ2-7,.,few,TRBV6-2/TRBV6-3,TGTGCCAGCAGCCAGCCTCAACCCTACGAGCAGTACTTC,CASSQPQPYEQYF
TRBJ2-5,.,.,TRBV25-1,TGTGCCAGCAGCCACCGAACAAGGGCAGGGACTTTACAAGAGACCCAGTACTTC,CASSHRTRAGTLQETQYF
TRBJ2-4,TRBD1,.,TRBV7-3,TGTGCCAGCAGCTTGGGACAGGGAGTAGCCAAAAACATTCAGTACTTC,CASSLGQGVAKNIQYF
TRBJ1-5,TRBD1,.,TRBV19,TGTGCCAGTAGTATATTGAGACAGGGTCATCAGCCCCAGCATTTT,CASSILRQGHQPQHF
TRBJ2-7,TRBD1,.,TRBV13,TGTGCCAGCAGCATCGACAGGGGGAACGAGCAGTACTTC,CASSIDRGNEQYF
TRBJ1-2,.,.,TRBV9,TGTGCCAGCAGCGTTTTCAGGGAGGACCGACTCGGCTACACCTTC,CASSVFREDRLGYTF